This TCR beta chain is drawn from a study of blood T cell repertoires in COVID-19. Turning to the study itself: There were acute and convalescent COVID-19 samples, and they came from the United States, Italy and Spain. The cDNA or gDNA used as material had been derived from T cells, B-cell-depleted T cells, or PBMCs.

This CDR3 is 15 amino acids long. With 5 bases clipped from V and 4 bases from J, the junction kept 5 bases outside the gene matches. Germline lookup yields CDR1 MNHEY and CDR2 SVGAGI. In the study's own analysis: Scientists estimated how many nucleated cells there were by amplifying reference gene primers. The repertoire was sequenced with immunoSEQ multiplex PCR; TCRdb's copy has only in-frame clones and lacks some. V and J calls and clone size are those listed in that table; D and trimming were worked out from the DNA. The table includes more than 80,000 clones, 65% to 75% detected once. V usage is TRBV6-5 and J usage is TRBJ1-3, with 10 bases identical to TRBD1. Sequenced sample: peripheral blood. The receptor comes from a human donor with acute or convalescent COVID-19. The donor label of this sample is uncertain. The CDR3 loop reads CASSRDRGSGNTIYF. CDR3 sequence (DNA): TGTGCCAGCAGTCGGGACAGGGGATCAGGAAACACCATATATTTT.